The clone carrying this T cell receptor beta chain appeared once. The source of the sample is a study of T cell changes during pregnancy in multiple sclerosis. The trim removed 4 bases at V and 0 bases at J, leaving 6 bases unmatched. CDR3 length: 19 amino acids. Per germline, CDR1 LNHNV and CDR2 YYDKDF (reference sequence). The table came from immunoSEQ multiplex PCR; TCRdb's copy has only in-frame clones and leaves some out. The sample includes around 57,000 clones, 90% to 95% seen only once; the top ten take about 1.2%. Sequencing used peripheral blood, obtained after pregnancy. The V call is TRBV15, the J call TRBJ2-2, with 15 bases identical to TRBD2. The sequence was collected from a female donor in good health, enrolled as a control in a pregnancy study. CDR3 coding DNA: TGTGCCACCAGCAAATCCAGGACTAGCGGGGGGGCGAACACCGGGGAGCTGTTTTTT. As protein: CATSKSRTSGGANTGELFF.